These T cell receptor beta chains were read from a single sample in a study of T cell responses to AZD1222 COVID-19 vaccine. TCRdb's table, derived via immunoSEQ multiplex PCR, lists solely in-frame clones and lacks some. The sample shows 170,000 or so clones, approximately 95% of them seen only once. The sample consisted of peripheral blood, taken 28 days after the second dose of the MenACWY control vaccine. Receptors were obtained from an adult who received the MenACWY meningococcal vaccine as a control. CDR3s include the opening cysteine and the closing phenylalanine or tryptophan. The D gene is left open where the match is weak. Some rows have no size entry. The others give once, few or many, or a class for an expanded clone.

j_call clone_size v_call d_call cdr3_aa cdr3_nt
TRBJ1-2 NA TRBV7-9 TRBD1 CASSSNRGPSGYTF TGTGCCAGCAGCTCGAACAGGGGTCCTTCTGGCTACACCTTC
TRBJ1-2 NA TRBV27 NA CASSFGAGTSLSYGYTF TGTGCCAGCAGTTTTGGGGCAGGTACCTCCTTGAGCTATGGCTACACCTTC
TRBJ2-3 NA TRBV7-8 NA CASSLLLAPSGDTQYF TGTGCCAGCAGCTTACTTCTAGCGCCCAGTGGGGATACGCAGTATTTT
TRBJ2-7 NA TRBV30 TRBD2 CAWSVGTSSVEQYF TGTGCCTGGAGTGTCGGGACTAGCTCCGTCGAGCAGTACTTC
TRBJ2-5 few TRBV4-1 TRBD2 CASSQELAGGKGETQYF TGCGCCAGCAGCCAAGAGCTAGCGGGGGGGAAAGGGGAGACCCAGTACTTC
TRBJ1-2 NA TRBV5-1 NA CASSLGPMYGYTF TGCGCCAGCAGCTTGGGTCCTATGTATGGCTACACCTTC
TRBJ1-2 NA TRBV5-1 NA CASSLGGVDYGYTF TGCGCCAGCAGCTTGGGGGGCGTGGACTATGGCTACACCTTC
TRBJ1-6 NA TRBV10-3 NA CAAGPDPGSPLHF TGTGCCGCCGGCCCCGACCCGGGTTCACCCCTCCACTTT
TRBJ1-2 NA TRBV12-3/TRBV12-4 NA CASSFGYGYTF TGTGCCAGCAGTTTCGGCTATGGCTACACCTTC
TRBJ1-1 NA TRBV5-8 NA CASSFRRWGDTEAFF TGTGCCAGCAGCTTTCGAAGGTGGGGGGACACTGAAGCTTTCTTT
TRBJ1-3 NA TRBV9 NA CASSTPASGNTIYF TGTGCCAGCAGCACGCCTGCCTCCGGAAACACCATATATTTT
TRBJ2-7 NA TRBV5-6 TRBD1 CASSAYLRGPNEQYF TGTGCCAGCAGCGCCTACCTCAGGGGGCCCAACGAGCAGTACTTC
TRBJ1-4 NA TRBV29-1 NA CSVGLGTNEKLFF TGCAGCGTTGGCTTGGGAACTAATGAAAAACTGTTTTTT
TRBJ2-3 NA TRBV3-1/TRBV3-2 TRBD2 CASSGLAGGTDTQYF TGTGCCAGCAGCGGACTAGCGGGAGGGACAGATACGCAGTATTTT
TRBJ1-4 NA TRBV7-2 NA CASSSPTGPNEKLFF TGTGCCAGCAGCTCTCCGACAGGACCGAATGAAAAACTGTTTTTT